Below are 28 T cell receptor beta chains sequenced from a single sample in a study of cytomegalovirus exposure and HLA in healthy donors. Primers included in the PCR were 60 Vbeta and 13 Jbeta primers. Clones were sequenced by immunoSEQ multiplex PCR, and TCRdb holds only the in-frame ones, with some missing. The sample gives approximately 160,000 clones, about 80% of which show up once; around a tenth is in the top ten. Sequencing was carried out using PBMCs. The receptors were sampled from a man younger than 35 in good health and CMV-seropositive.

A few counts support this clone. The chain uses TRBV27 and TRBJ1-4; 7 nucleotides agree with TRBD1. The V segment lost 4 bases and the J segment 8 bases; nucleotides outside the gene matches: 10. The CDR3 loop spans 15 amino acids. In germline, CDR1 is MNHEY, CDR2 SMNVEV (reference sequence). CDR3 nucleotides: TGTGCCAGCAGTTACCGGACAGGCGAGGCGGAAAAACTGTTTTTT. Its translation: CASSYRTGEAEKLFF.

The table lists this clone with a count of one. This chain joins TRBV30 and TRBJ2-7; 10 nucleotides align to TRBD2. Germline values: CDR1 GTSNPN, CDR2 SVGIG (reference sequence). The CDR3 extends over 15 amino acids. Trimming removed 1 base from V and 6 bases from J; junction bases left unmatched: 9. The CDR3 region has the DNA TGTGCCTGGAGTGGCAGAGCGGGAGGGCCCCTCGAGCAGTACTTC. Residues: CAWSGRAGGPLEQYF.

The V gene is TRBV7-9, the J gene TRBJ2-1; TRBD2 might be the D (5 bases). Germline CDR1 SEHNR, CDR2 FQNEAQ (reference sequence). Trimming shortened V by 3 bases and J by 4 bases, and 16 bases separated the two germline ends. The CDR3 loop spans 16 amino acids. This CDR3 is CASSLTLAFTYNEQFF. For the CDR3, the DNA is TGTGCCAGCAGCTTGACCTTAGCGTTCACTTACAATGAGCAGTTCTTC.

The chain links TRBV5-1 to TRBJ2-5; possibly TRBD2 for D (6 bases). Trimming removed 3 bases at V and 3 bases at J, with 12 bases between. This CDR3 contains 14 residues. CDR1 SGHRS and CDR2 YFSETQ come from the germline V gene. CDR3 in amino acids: CASSWGTGEETQYF. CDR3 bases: TGCGCCAGCAGCTGGGGGACGGGAGAAGAGACCCAGTACTTC.

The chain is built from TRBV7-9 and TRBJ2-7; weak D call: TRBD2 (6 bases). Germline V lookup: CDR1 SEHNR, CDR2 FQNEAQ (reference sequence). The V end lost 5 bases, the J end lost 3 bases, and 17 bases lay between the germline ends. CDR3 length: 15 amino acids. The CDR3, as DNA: TGTGCCAGCAGCGACGATGAACGGCGGGGCTACGAGCAGTACTTC. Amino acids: CASSDDERRGYEQYF.

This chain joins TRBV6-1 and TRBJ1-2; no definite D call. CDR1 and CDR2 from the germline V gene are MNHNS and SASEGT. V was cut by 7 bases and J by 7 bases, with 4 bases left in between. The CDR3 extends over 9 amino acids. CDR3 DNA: TGTGCCAGCAATCGTGGCTACACCTTC. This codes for CASNRGYTF.

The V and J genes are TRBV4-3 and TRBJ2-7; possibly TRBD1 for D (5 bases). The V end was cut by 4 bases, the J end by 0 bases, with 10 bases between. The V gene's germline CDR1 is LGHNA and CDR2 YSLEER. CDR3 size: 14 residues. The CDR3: CASSLDSFSYEQYF. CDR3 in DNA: TGCGCCAGCAGCCTTGACAGCTTCTCCTACGAGCAGTACTTC.

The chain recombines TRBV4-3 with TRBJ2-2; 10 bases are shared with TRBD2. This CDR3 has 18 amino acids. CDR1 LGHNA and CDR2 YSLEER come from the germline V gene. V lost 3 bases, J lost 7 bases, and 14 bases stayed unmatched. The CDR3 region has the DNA TGCGCCAGCAGCCAGGCTAGCGGGAGACTCGTTATTCACGGGGAGCTGTTTTTT. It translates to CASSQASGRLVIHGELFF.

As DNA, the CDR3 is TGTGCCAGCAGCCTAACTCGGGGACAGGGAGGATGGAACTCCTACGAGCAGTACTTC. This gives the protein CASSLTRGQGGWNSYEQYF. The chain recombines TRBV4-2 with TRBJ2-7; 9 positions agree with TRBD1. The junction had 16 bases not matched to a gene; V was cut back by 4 bases and J by 0 bases. This CDR3 is 19 amino acids long. CDR1 and CDR2 from the germline V gene are LGHNA and YNFKEQ.

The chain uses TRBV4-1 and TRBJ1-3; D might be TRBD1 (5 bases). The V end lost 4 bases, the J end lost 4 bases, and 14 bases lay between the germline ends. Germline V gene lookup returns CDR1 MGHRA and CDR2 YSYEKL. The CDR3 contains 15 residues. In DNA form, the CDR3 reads TGCGCCAGCAGCCCAGGGCCTCACTTAGGAAACACCATATATTTT. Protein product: CASSPGPHLGNTIYF.

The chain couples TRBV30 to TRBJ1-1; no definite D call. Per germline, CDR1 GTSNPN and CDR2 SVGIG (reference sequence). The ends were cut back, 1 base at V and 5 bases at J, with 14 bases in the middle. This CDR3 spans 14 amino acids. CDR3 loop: CAWSGLQRVTEAFF. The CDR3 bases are TGTGCCTGGAGTGGATTGCAGAGGGTTACTGAAGCTTTCTTT.

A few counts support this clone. Here the CDR3 DNA reads TGTGCCAGCAGCCAGGGACAGGGTTTCCAGCCCCAGCATTTT. Protein sequence: CASSQGQGFQPQHF. The chain recombines TRBV5-6 with TRBJ1-5, with 9 positions matching TRBD1. Germline CDR1 SGHDT, CDR2 YYEEEE. The V segment lost 4 bases and the J segment 7 bases; nucleotides outside the gene matches: 6. The CDR3 sequence is 14 residues long.

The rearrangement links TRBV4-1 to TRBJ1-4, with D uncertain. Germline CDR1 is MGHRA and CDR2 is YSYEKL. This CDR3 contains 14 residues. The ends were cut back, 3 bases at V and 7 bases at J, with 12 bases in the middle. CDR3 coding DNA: TGCGCCAGCAGCCAGTCCAGGTTGGTTGAAAAACTGTTTTTT. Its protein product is CASSQSRLVEKLFF.

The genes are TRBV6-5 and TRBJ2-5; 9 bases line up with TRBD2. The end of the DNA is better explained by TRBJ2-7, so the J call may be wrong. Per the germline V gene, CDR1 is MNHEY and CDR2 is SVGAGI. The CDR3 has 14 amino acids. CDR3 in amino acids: CASSRSGSNDEQYF. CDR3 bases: TGTGCCAGCAGCCGTAGCGGGAGTAACGACGAGCAGTACTTC.

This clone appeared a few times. This CDR3 reads CASSPGLAGGDEQFF. The CDR3 nucleotides read TGTGCCAGCAGCCCCGGACTAGCGGGAGGGGATGAGCAGTTCTTC. The genes are TRBV5-6 and TRBJ2-1; 15 bases map to TRBD2. With V trimmed by 4 bases and J by 8 bases, 4 bases remained unmatched. This CDR3 is 15 amino acids long. Germline assignment: CDR1 SGHDT and CDR2 YYEEEE. The full variable domain, its missing parts supplied by reference TRBV5-6 and TRBJ2-1, is DAGVTQSPTHLIKTRGQQVTLRCSPKSGHDTVSWYQQALGQGPQFIFQYYEEEERQRGNFPDRFSGHQFPNYSSELNVNALLLGDSALYLCASSPGLAGGDEQFFGPGTRLTVL.

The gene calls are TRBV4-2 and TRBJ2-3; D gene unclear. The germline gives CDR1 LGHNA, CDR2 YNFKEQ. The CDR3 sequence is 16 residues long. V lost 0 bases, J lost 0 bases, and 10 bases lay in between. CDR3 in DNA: TGTGCCAGCAGCCAAGATGGTGTGGAGAGCACAGATACGCAGTATTTT. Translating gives CASSQDGVESTDTQYF.

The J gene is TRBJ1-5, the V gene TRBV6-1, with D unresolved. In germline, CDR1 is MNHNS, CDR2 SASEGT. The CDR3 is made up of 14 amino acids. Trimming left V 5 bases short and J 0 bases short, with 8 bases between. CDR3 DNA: TGTGCCAGCAGTTGGGAGCATAGCAATCAGCCCCAGCATTTT. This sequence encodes CASSWEHSNQPQHF.

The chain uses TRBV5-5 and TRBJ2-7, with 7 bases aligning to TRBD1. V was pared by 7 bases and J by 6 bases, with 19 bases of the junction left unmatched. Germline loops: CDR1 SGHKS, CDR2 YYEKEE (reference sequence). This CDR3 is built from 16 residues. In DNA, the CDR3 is TGTGCCAGCGGACCCCCCTCCATTCGAGGGGGCGCCGAGCAGTACTTC. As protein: CASGPPSIRGGAEQYF.

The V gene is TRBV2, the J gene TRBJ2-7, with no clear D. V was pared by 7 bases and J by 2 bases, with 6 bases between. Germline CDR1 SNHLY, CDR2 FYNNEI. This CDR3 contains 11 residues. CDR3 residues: CASKQTYEQYF. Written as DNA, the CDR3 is TGTGCCAGCAAACAGACCTACGAGCAGTACTTC.

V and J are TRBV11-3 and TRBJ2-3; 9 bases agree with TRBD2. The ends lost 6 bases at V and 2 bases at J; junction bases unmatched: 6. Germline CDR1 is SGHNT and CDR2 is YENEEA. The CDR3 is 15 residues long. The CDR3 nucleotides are TGTGCCAGCAGTAGCGGGGGATTATACACAGATACGCAGTATTTT. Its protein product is CASSSGGLYTDTQYF.

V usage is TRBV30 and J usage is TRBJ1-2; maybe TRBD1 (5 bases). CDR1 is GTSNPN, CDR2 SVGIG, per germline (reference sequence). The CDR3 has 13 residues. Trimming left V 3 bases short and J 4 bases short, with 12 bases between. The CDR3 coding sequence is TGTGCCTGGAGCCCCGGGGGGTCCTATGGCTACACCTTC. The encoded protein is CAWSPGGSYGYTF.

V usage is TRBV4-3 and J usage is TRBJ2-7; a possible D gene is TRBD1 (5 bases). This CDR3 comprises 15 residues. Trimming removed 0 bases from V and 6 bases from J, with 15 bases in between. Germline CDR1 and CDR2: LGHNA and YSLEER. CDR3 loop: CASSQEVPGKAEQYF. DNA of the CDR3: TGCGCCAGCAGCCAAGAAGTTCCAGGGAAGGCCGAGCAGTACTTC.

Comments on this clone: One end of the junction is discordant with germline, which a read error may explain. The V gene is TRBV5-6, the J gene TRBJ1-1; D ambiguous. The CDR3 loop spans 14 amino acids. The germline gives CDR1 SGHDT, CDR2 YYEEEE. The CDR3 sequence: CASSPTHTYTGAFF. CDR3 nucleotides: TGTGCCAGCAGTCCCACCCATACCTATACTGGAGCTTTCTTT.

In DNA, the CDR3 is TGTGCCAGCAGTGAATGGACAGACTACGAGCAGTACTTC. This gives the protein CASSEWTDYEQYF. J is TRBJ2-7 and V is TRBV6-1; maybe TRBD1 (6 bases). The ends were cut back, 2 bases at V and 3 bases at J, with 8 bases in the middle. Germline-derived CDR1 and CDR2 are MNHNS and SASEGT. This CDR3 is 13 amino acids long.

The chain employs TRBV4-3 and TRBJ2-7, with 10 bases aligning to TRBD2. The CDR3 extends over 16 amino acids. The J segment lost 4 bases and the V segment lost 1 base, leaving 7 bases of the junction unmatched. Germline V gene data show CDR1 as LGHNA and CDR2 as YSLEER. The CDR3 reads CASSQVLELAGYEQYF. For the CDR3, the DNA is TGCGCCAGCAGCCAAGTGTTAGAACTAGCGGGATACGAGCAGTACTTC.

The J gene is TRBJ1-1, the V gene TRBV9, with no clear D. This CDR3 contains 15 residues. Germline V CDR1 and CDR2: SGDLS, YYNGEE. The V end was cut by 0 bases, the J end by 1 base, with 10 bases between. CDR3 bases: TGTGCCAGCAGCGTAGGAGGGCAACAGAACACTGAAGCTTTCTTT. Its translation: CASSVGGQQNTEAFF.

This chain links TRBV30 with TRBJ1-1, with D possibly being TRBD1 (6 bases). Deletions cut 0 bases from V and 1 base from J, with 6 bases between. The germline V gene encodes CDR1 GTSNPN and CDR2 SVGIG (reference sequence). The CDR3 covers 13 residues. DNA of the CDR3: TGTGCCTGGAGTGTAGGGGGGAACACTGAAGCTTTCTTT. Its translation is CAWSVGGNTEAFF.

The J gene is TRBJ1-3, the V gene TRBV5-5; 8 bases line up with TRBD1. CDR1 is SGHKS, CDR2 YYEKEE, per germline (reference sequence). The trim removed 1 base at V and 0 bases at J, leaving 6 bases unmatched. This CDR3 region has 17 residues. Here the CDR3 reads CASSLLGTGLSGNTIYF. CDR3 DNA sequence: TGTGCCAGCAGCTTGCTCGGGACAGGCCTCTCTGGAAACACCATATATTTT.